Following are 11 T cell receptor beta chains from one sample sequenced in a study of CD4+ T cells in melanoma. TCRdb's table, derived via immunoSEQ multiplex PCR, lists solely in-frame clones and lacks some. The sample has fewer than 150,000 clones, around 90% seen once. The receptor source for this set is a human donor with melanoma.

The CDR3 here is CASSRGANEQYF. The CDR3 DNA follows: TGTGCCAGTAGTCGGGGGGCCAACGAGCAGTACTTC. The genes are TRBV19 and TRBJ2-7, with D perhaps TRBD2 (7 bases). Trimming cost V 5 bases and J 5 bases, with 10 bases left between them. Germline V gives CDR1 LNHDA, CDR2 SQIVND (reference sequence). The CDR3 is 12 amino acids.

This chain connects TRBV4-1 to TRBJ2-1; D is unclear. V lost 8 bases and J lost 8, with 19 bases in between. The length of the CDR3 is 14 residues. Germline V CDR1 and CDR2: MGHRA, YSYEKL. The CDR3 region has the DNA TGCGCCAGCGGCATCCAGCAAGGCTGGTATGAGCAGTTCTTC. Translated: CASGIQQGWYEQFF.

V is TRBV10-3 and J is TRBJ2-7; 9 bases fit TRBD1. The ends lost 3 bases at V and 5 bases at J; junction bases unmatched: 5. Germline CDR1 is ENHRY and CDR2 is SYGVKD. The CDR3 runs 14 residues. In nucleotides, the CDR3 is TGTGCCATCAGTGACCGGGACAGGGTCCACGAGCAGTACTTC. Encoded protein: CAISDRDRVHEQYF.

The chain links TRBV11-3 to TRBJ2-7; D tentatively reads TRBD1 or TRBD2 (5 bases each). In germline, CDR1 is SGHNT, CDR2 YENEEA. The ends were cut back, 3 bases at V and 5 bases at J, with 20 bases in the middle. This CDR3 spans 16 amino acids. Here the CDR3 DNA reads TGTGCCAGCAGCTTCTACAGGAGAAAGTACGGGGACGAGCAGTACTTC. Its protein is CASSFYRRKYGDEQYF.

The genes are TRBV7-6 and TRBJ2-6; D is uncertain. Germline values: CDR1 SGHVS, CDR2 FNYEAQ. The CDR3 consists of 17 residues. V was trimmed by 2 bases and J by 0 bases, leaving 11 bases between them. The CDR3 sequence: CASSLRTAISGANVLTF. CDR3 nucleotides: TGTGCCAGCAGCTTACGGACGGCGATCTCTGGGGCCAACGTCCTGACTTTC.

The chain couples TRBV7-9 to TRBJ2-7; 7 nucleotides agree with TRBD2. Germline CDR1 reads SEHNR; CDR2 reads FQNEAQ (reference sequence). The CDR3 spans 16 residues. Germline trimming cut 2 bases from V and 2 bases from J; bases unmatched to any gene: 9. CDR3 in DNA: TGTGCCAGCAGCTTAAAGCACAGCGGGGACGCCTACGAGCAGTACTTC. Residues: CASSLKHSGDAYEQYF.

The V call is TRBV5-4, the J call TRBJ1-2, with TRBD1 matching 9 bases. The J segment lost 6 bases and the V segment lost 4 bases, leaving 7 bases of the junction unmatched. There are 14 residues in the CDR3. Germline values: CDR1 SGHNT, CDR2 YYREEE (reference sequence). This chain's CDR3 is CASSQDRGGDGYTF. CDR3 coding DNA: TGTGCCAGCAGCCAGGACAGGGGAGGGGATGGCTACACCTTC.

This clone showed up just once. The genes are TRBV11-3 and TRBJ1-1; no firm D call. Germline CDR1 is SGHNT and CDR2 is YENEEA. This CDR3 spans 13 amino acids. V was pared by 5 bases and J by 1 base, with 8 bases between. CDR3 sequence: CASSRQKNTEAFF. In DNA, the CDR3 is TGTGCCAGCAGCCGTCAGAAGAACACTGAAGCTTTCTTT.

The gene calls are TRBV5-1 and TRBJ2-7; 10 nucleotides agree with TRBD1. CDR1 SGHRS and CDR2 YFSETQ come from the germline V gene. V shed 4 bases, J shed 1 base, and the junction held 5 bases outside the gene matches. The CDR3 spans 15 residues. CDR3 bases: TGCGCCAGCAGCGCCCGACAGGGGGCATCCTACGAGCAGTACTTC. Encoded protein: CASSARQGASYEQYF.

In nucleotides, the CDR3 is TGTGCCAGCAGTCGTATTGTCGGGGGAGACTCCTATAATTCACCCCTCCACTTT. Residues: CASSRIVGGDSYNSPLHF. The chain carries TRBV5-8 and TRBJ1-6; TRBD1 might be the D (5 bases). Per the germline V gene, CDR1 is SGHTS and CDR2 is YDEGEE. Trimming removed 5 bases from V and 0 bases from J, with 18 bases in between. This CDR3 comprises 18 residues.

This chain joins TRBV4-2 and TRBJ2-7; D may be TRBD2 (5 bases). The CDR3 has 13 amino acids. Germline values: CDR1 LGHNA, CDR2 YNFKEQ. The V and J ends lost 6 bases and 7 bases respectively, with 16 bases between them. This CDR3 is CASSQDFMWEQYF. CDR3 coding DNA: TGTGCCAGCAGTCAGGACTTTATGTGGGAGCAGTACTTC.